The next 26 T cell receptor beta chains were all read from a single sample in a study of cytomegalovirus exposure and HLA in healthy donors. Vbeta (60) and Jbeta (13) primers were used in the PCR. Produced via immunoSEQ multiplex PCR; TCRdb's table is partial and in-frame only. The data hold 210,000 or so clones, with around 80% observed a single time. The material sequenced was PBMCs. The receptors derive from a girl aged 2-10 years in good health and CMV-seronegative.

This clone was seen once. The rearrangement joins TRBV9 to TRBJ1-1; D unresolved. V lost 0 bases, J lost 6 bases, and 15 bases lay in between. Germline CDR1 is SGDLS and CDR2 is YYNGEE. The CDR3 runs to 15 residues. The CDR3 nucleotides read TGTGCCAGCAGCGTAGGTCTCGAACGGCGGGCTGAAGCTTTCTTT. Its protein is CASSVGLERRAEAFF.

This sequence joins TRBV5-6 and TRBJ1-2; D is unresolved. This CDR3 has 12 amino acids. V dropped 4 bases and J dropped 5 bases, with 9 bases sitting between them. Per germline, CDR1 SGHDT and CDR2 YYEEEE. CDR3 region: CASSPGAYGYTF. As DNA, the CDR3 is TGTGCCAGCAGCCCGGGAGCATATGGCTACACCTTC.

V is TRBV18 and J is TRBJ1-5, with D unresolved. This CDR3 has 13 residues. Germline V gives CDR1 KGHSH, CDR2 LQKENI. V lost 4 bases to trimming and J lost 7 bases, with 11 bases between them. CDR3 bases: TGTGCCAGCTCACAACAGAGCGGCCAGCCCCAGCATTTT. This encodes CASSQQSGQPQHF.

This clone was counted a single time. The rearrangement joins TRBV19 to TRBJ2-7; D remains unclear. The V end was cut by 3 bases, the J end by 2 bases, with 8 bases between. This CDR3 contains 13 residues. Germline CDR1 is LNHDA and CDR2 is SQIVND (reference sequence). The CDR3 loop reads CASSIYPTYEQYF. DNA for the CDR3: TGTGCCAGTAGTATCTATCCAACCTACGAGCAGTACTTC.

The rearrangement joins TRBV30 to TRBJ2-1; D ambiguous. CDR1 is GTSNPN, CDR2 SVGIG, per germline (reference sequence). V was cut by 3 bases and J by 1 base, with 10 bases left in between. The CDR3 loop spans 14 amino acids. The CDR3 nucleotides read TGTGCCTGGAGGTCACTTTTTTCCTACAATGAGCAGTTCTTC. Translating it yields CAWRSLFSYNEQFF.

The V gene is TRBV5-6, the J gene TRBJ1-5; D gene ambiguous. There are 15 residues in the CDR3. V lost 1 base and J lost 2, with 10 bases in between. Germline CDR1 and CDR2: SGHDT and YYEEEE. The CDR3 spells CASSLSGLGNQPQHF. The CDR3 DNA sequence: TGTGCCAGCAGCTTGTCTGGGCTCGGCAATCAGCCCCAGCATTTT.

This rearrangement joins TRBV30 to TRBJ2-7; D might be TRBD2 (5 bases). CDR3 length equals 13 residues. V was shortened by 4 bases and J by 6 bases, with 16 bases between the two germline ends. Germline CDR1 GTSNPN, CDR2 SVGIG (reference sequence). DNA for the CDR3: TGTGCCTGGATGGCCCGAGGGAACGGCGAGCAGTACTTC. Translated, it gives CAWMARGNGEQYF.

This sequence joins TRBV6-1 and TRBJ2-7; perhaps TRBD1 as D (6 bases). V was clipped by 7 bases and J by 0 bases, with 13 bases between them. Germline-derived CDR1 and CDR2 are MNHNS and SASEGT. The CDR3 is 14 amino acids. CDR3 protein: CASTHRESSYEQYF. CDR3 nucleotides: TGTGCCAGCACCCACAGGGAGAGCTCCTACGAGCAGTACTTC.

The rearrangement links TRBV5-5 to TRBJ1-4; 9 positions agree with TRBD1. Looked up from germline, CDR1 is SGHKS and CDR2 is YYEKEE (reference sequence). The length of the CDR3 is 16 residues. Trimming took 4 bases from V and 0 from J; bases not matched to a gene: 4. The CDR3 is CASSLRQGATNEKLFF. The CDR3 DNA reads as TGTGCCAGCAGCCTTCGACAGGGGGCAACTAATGAAAAACTGTTTTTT.

This chain links TRBV4-1 with TRBJ2-7; D not certain. V was trimmed by 0 bases and J by 5 bases, leaving 14 bases between them. This CDR3 region has 15 residues. CDR1 and CDR2 from the germline V gene are MGHRA and YSYEKL. CDR3 nucleotide sequence: TGCGCCAGCAGCCAAGATGGGCCAGGTTCCCACGAGCAGTACTTC. Translation gives CASSQDGPGSHEQYF.

The genes are TRBV11-1 and TRBJ2-5, with D maybe TRBD1 (6 bases). Trimming took 2 bases from V and 2 from J, leaving 12 bases between them. Germline V CDR1 and CDR2: SGHAT, FQDESV (reference sequence). This CDR3 is built from 15 residues. As DNA, the CDR3 is TGTGCCAGCAGCTTATGGTCCAGGGGTCAAGAGACCCAGTACTTC. Amino acid sequence: CASSLWSRGQETQYF.

V and J are TRBV30 and TRBJ2-5, with 8 bases identical to TRBD2. Losses at the gene ends were 2 bases for V and 5 bases for J; bases not matched to a gene: 13. This CDR3 contains 16 residues. The V gene's germline CDR1 is GTSNPN and CDR2 SVGIG (reference sequence). The CDR3 DNA sequence: TGTGCCTGGAGTTCGGGGGGGAGGGCCTCGCAGGAGACCCAGTACTTC. The encoded protein is CAWSSGGRASQETQYF.

The V gene is TRBV14, the J gene TRBJ2-2, with D unresolved. Germline CDR1 and CDR2: SGHDN and FVKESK. This CDR3 is 13 amino acids long. The V gene lost 3 bases and the J gene lost 5 bases, with 7 bases spanning the gap. The CDR3 spells CASSQYNTGELFF. In DNA form, the CDR3 reads TGTGCCAGCAGCCAGTACAATACCGGGGAGCTGTTTTTT.

The chain combines TRBV4-2 with TRBJ1-1; 7 positions match TRBD1. The CDR3 is made up of 14 amino acids. The germline V gene has CDR1 LGHNA and CDR2 YNFKEQ. V lost 2 bases, J lost 1 base, and 1 base stayed unmatched. This chain's CDR3 is CASSQRTGNTEAFF. The CDR3 DNA is TGTGCCAGCAGCCAAAGGACAGGGAACACTGAAGCTTTCTTT.

The V gene is TRBV19, the J gene TRBJ1-1, with D possibly matching TRBD1 (6 bases). The ends were cut back, 6 bases at V and 0 bases at J, with 11 bases in the middle. CDR3 length equals 14 residues. CDR1 is LNHDA, CDR2 SQIVND, per germline (reference sequence). The CDR3 reads CASRNQGMNTEAFF. In DNA form, the CDR3 reads TGTGCCAGTAGGAACCAGGGGATGAACACTGAAGCTTTCTTT.

This chain uses TRBV7-4 with TRBJ2-2; a possible D gene is TRBD2 (6 bases). Germline V CDR1 and CDR2: SGHVT, SQSDAQ. V was clipped by 1 base and J by 4 bases, with 19 bases between them. CDR3 length equals 18 residues. In nucleotides, the CDR3 is TGTGCCAGCAGCTTAGGGCGGGGTGGGCTTAACCCCACCGGGGAGCTGTTTTTT. Its translation: CASSLGRGGLNPTGELFF.

This clone has a handful of counts. The chain carries TRBV9 and TRBJ1-3; 8 bases align to TRBD1. V was pared by 3 bases and J by 5 bases, with 7 bases of the junction left unmatched. This CDR3 has 15 residues. The germline CDR1 and CDR2 sequences are SGDLS and YYNGEE. The CDR3 loop is CASSASGTGRNTIYF. Here the CDR3 DNA reads TGTGCCAGCAGCGCCTCCGGGACAGGCCGAAACACCATATATTTT.

This chain connects TRBV4-2 to TRBJ1-2, with D hard to call. Trimming removed 4 bases at V and 3 bases at J, with 12 bases between. The CDR3 covers 14 residues. CDR1 LGHNA and CDR2 YNFKEQ come from the germline V gene. The CDR3 coding sequence is TGTGCCAGCAGCCCTGAGGGCCGGGACTATGGCTACACCTTC. Translation gives CASSPEGRDYGYTF.

This rearrangement joins TRBV6-1 to TRBJ1-1; TRBD1 is a possible D gene (5 bases). Trimming removed 3 bases at V and 1 base at J, with 9 bases between. Germline V lookup: CDR1 MNHNS, CDR2 SASEGT. The CDR3 extends over 14 amino acids. The CDR3 region is CASSERQGNTEAFF. The CDR3 bases are TGTGCCAGCAGTGAGCGGCAGGGGAACACTGAAGCTTTCTTT.

As to this clone: The same CDR3 is also encoded by other DNA sequences in this sample. The chain couples TRBV7-9 to TRBJ1-1; D uncertain. The V gene lost 2 bases and the J gene lost 2 bases, with 6 bases spanning the gap. This CDR3 contains 13 residues. Germline lookup yields CDR1 SEHNR and CDR2 FQNEAQ (reference sequence). In DNA, the CDR3 is TGTGCCAGCAGCTTAAGTGGCAACACTGAAGCTTTCTTT. Translating gives CASSLSGNTEAFF.

The V gene is TRBV6-4, the J gene TRBJ2-3; 11 bases align to TRBD2. Germline CDR1 MRHNA, CDR2 SNTAGT. The CDR3 runs to 16 residues. After removal of 2 bases from V and 2 bases from J, the junction contained 3 bases not matched to a gene. The CDR3 nucleotides are TGTGCCAGCAGTGACGGGACTAGCGGAAACACAGATACGCAGTATTTT. Amino acids: CASSDGTSGNTDTQYF.

The chain links TRBV7-8 to TRBJ2-7, with a tentative D call TRBD2 (5 bases). From germline, CDR1 is SGHVS and CDR2 FQNEAQ. The CDR3 has 15 amino acids. The V end lost 5 bases, the J end lost 2 bases, and 16 bases lay between the germline ends. This chain's CDR3 is CASSPRRDTAYEQYF. The CDR3 coding sequence is TGTGCCAGCAGCCCGAGACGGGATACCGCCTACGAGCAGTACTTC. Drawing the rest from reference TRBV7-8 and TRBJ2-7, the complete variable domain is GAGVSQSPRYKVAKRGQDVALRCDPISGHVSLFWYQQALGQGPEFLTYFQNEAQLDKSGLPSDRFFAERPEGSVSTLKIQRTQQEDSAVYLCASSPRRDTAYEQYFGPGTRLTVT.

This chain links TRBV10-3 with TRBJ1-1; D is perhaps TRBD1 (6 bases). Germline V gene lookup returns CDR1 ENHRY and CDR2 SYGVKD. This CDR3 has 13 amino acids. With 4 bases removed from V and 12 bases from J, the gap between germline ends came to 18 bases. As DNA, the CDR3 is TGTGCCATCAGTGCTGAGTCCGGGAGGGGGTCTTTCTTT. Protein product: CAISAESGRGSFF.

The genes are TRBV7-9 and TRBJ1-2, with 7 bases that match TRBD1. Germline V CDR1 and CDR2: SEHNR, FQNEAQ (reference sequence). CDR3 length: 15 amino acids. After removal of 5 bases from V and 2 bases from J, the junction contained 8 bases not matched to a gene. CDR3 nucleotides: TGTGCCAGCAGCGCCGCCTTGACAGGGAACTATGGCTACACCTTC. It translates to CASSAALTGNYGYTF.

This clone was counted a few times. V and J are TRBV6-1 and TRBJ2-7; 7 bases are a match to TRBD1. This CDR3 is 14 amino acids long. Germline V gene data show CDR1 as MNHNS and CDR2 as SASEGT. Trimming removed 7 bases from V and 0 bases from J; junction bases left unmatched: 6. The CDR3 here is CASTRTGRSYEQYF. The CDR3 DNA reads TGTGCCAGCACAAGGACAGGACGCTCCTACGAGCAGTACTTC.

The J gene is TRBJ1-4, the V gene TRBV30; 10 nucleotides agree with TRBD1. V lost 5 bases and J lost 8; bases outside the gene matches: 2. Germline CDR1 and CDR2: GTSNPN and SVGIG (reference sequence). The CDR3 extends over 12 amino acids. CDR3 in amino acids: CAWGTGEEKLFF. The CDR3 DNA reads as TGTGCCTGGGGGACAGGGGAGGAAAAACTGTTTTTT.